These 23 T cell receptor beta chains originate from one sample sequenced in a study of blood T cell repertoires in COVID-19. Assay used: immunoSEQ multiplex PCR; TCRdb lists only in-frame clones, some missing. This sample has tens of thousands of clones, with almost 90% found just once. The sequencing input was peripheral blood. These receptors all come from a human donor with active COVID-19. The donor label of this sample is uncertain.

V is TRBV23-1 and J is TRBJ1-6; 7 positions agree with TRBD1. TRBV23-1 is sorted into the ORF group, with uncertain function. V gave up 0 bases and J gave up 5 bases; unmatched junction bases: 4. The CDR3 consists of 16 residues. For the CDR3, the DNA is TGCGCCAGCAGTCAATCCGGCGGACAGGATAATTCACCCCTCCACTTT. Encoded protein: CASSQSGGQDNSPLHF.

The chain carries TRBV5-6 and TRBJ2-5; D is unresolved. Germline V gene data show CDR1 as SGHDT and CDR2 as YYEEEE. This CDR3 comprises 12 residues. V was shortened by 2 bases and J by 7 bases, with 9 bases between the two germline ends. CDR3 sequence: CASSFGKLTQYF. The DNA of the CDR3 is TGTGCCAGCAGCTTTGGCAAATTGACCCAGTACTTC.

The J gene is TRBJ2-3, the V gene TRBV7-6; tentatively, D is TRBD2 (7 bases). Per the germline V gene, CDR1 is SGHVS and CDR2 is FNYEAQ. The V end was cut by 1 base, the J end by 5 bases, with 16 bases between. CDR3 length equals 16 residues. The CDR3 region has the DNA TGTGCCAGCAGCTTAGATCGAGGGGGGGCAGGAGATACGCAGTATTTT. It yields the protein CASSLDRGGAGDTQYF.

V usage is TRBV4-1 and J usage is TRBJ1-1; D not certain. Per germline, CDR1 MGHRA and CDR2 YSYEKL. This CDR3 is 13 amino acids long. The germline V and J ends were trimmed by 3 bases and 7 bases, with 12 bases remaining between them. CDR3 loop: CASSHPGMIEAFF. The CDR3 bases are TGCGCCAGCAGCCATCCCGGGATGATTGAAGCTTTCTTT.

This chain uses TRBV18 with TRBJ1-3; TRBD1 agrees at 9 bases. The CDR3 runs 19 residues. Germline V gene data show CDR1 as KGHSH and CDR2 as LQKENI. Losses at the gene ends were 3 bases for V and 0 bases for J; bases not matched to a gene: 12. CDR3 region: CASSPRDRDLPSSGNTIYF. The CDR3 bases are TGTGCCAGCTCACCCCGGGACAGGGACCTCCCTAGCTCTGGAAACACCATATATTTT.

This rearrangement joins TRBV3-1 (or the pseudogene TRBV3-2) to TRBJ2-3; weak D call: TRBD1 (6 bases). This CDR3 is 14 amino acids long. V lost 1 base and J lost 1, with 6 bases in between. CDR1 is LGHDT and CDR2 is YNNKEL in the germline V gene (reference sequence). The CDR3 region is CASSQGTGTDTQYF. The CDR3 nucleotides are TGTGCCAGCAGCCAAGGGACAGGCACAGATACGCAGTATTTT.

This chain connects TRBV3-1 (or the pseudogene TRBV3-2) to TRBJ2-1, with D hard to call. The CDR3 covers 15 residues. The ends were cut back, 0 bases at V and 4 bases at J, with 10 bases in the middle. Per the germline V gene, CDR1 is LGHDT and CDR2 is YNNKEL (reference sequence). CDR3 nucleotide sequence: TGTGCCAGCAGCCAAGATTTTTCCCATTACAATGAGCAGTTCTTC. It translates to CASSQDFSHYNEQFF.

This clone has a handful of counts. The V gene is TRBV10-3, the J gene TRBJ2-7; 11 bases fit TRBD1. V lost 7 bases and J lost 5; bases outside the gene matches: 4. Germline V lookup: CDR1 ENHRY, CDR2 SYGVKD. The CDR3 sequence is 13 residues long. The CDR3 DNA reads as TGTGCCATCAACAGGGACAGGGGGAACGAGCAGTACTTC. It translates to CAINRDRGNEQYF.

This clone was seen a handful of times. The rearrangement links TRBV19 to TRBJ1-4; D gene uncertain. The CDR3 covers 12 residues. Germline CDR1 LNHDA, CDR2 SQIVND (reference sequence). V lost 3 bases and J 12 bases, leaving 11 bases between the germline ends. The CDR3 sequence: CASSIGGLELFF. For the CDR3, the DNA is TGTGCCAGTAGTATTGGCGGGCTTGAACTGTTTTTT.

The chain links TRBV24-1 to TRBJ2-5; a possible D gene is TRBD1 (5 bases). Trimming removed 0 bases from V and 8 bases from J, with 6 bases in between. The CDR3 is 12 residues long. Germline V gene data show CDR1 as KGHDR and CDR2 as SFDVKD. CDR3 DNA sequence: TGTGCCACCAGTGATTTGTGGGGCACCCAGTACTTC. It specifies CATSDLWGTQYF.

This chain links TRBV6-5 with TRBJ1-2; D is undetermined. Germline CDR1 and CDR2: MNHEY and SVGAGI. Between the trimmed V and J ends, which lost 0 bases and 2 bases, there was a span of 13 bases. The CDR3 loop spans 16 amino acids. CDR3 bases: TGTGCCAGCAGTTACTCGAGAACAGTCTCCAACTATGGCTACACCTTC. It encodes CASSYSRTVSNYGYTF.

This chain joins TRBV30 and TRBJ2-3; 12 bases are a match to TRBD2. V was clipped by 6 bases and J by 8 bases; unmatched bases: 15. This CDR3 is 16 amino acids long. The germline gives CDR1 GTSNPN, CDR2 SVGIG (reference sequence). This chain's CDR3 is CACPMLAGGPFGTQYF. CDR3 in DNA: TGTGCCTGCCCAATGCTAGCGGGGGGGCCGTTTGGTACGCAGTATTTT. Complete variable domain (other parts from reference TRBV30 and TRBJ2-3): SQTIHQWPATLVQPVGSPLSLECTVEGTSNPNLYWYRQAAGRGLQLLFYSVGIGQISSEVPQNLSASRPQDRQFILSSKKLLLSDSGFYLCACPMLAGGPFGTQYFGPGTRLTVL.

The chain has TRBV29-1 and TRBJ1-1; perhaps TRBD1 as D (6 bases). The CDR3 extends over 11 amino acids. In germline, CDR1 is SQVTM, CDR2 ANQGSEA. Trimming cost V 4 bases and J 7 bases, with 10 bases left between them. As DNA, the CDR3 is TGCAGCGTTGGTGAGGGGGATGAAGCTTTCTTT. This sequence encodes CSVGEGDEAFF.

V usage is TRBV9 and J usage is TRBJ1-2, with TRBD1 identical over 9 bases. Germline V gene lookup returns CDR1 SGDLS and CDR2 YYNGEE. CDR3 length equals 15 residues. J lost 8 bases, V lost 4 bases, and 12 bases had no gene match. Here the CDR3 DNA reads TGTGCCAGCAGCTCAACAGGGGGCGGACGTAGGGGCTACACCTTC. As protein: CASSSTGGGRRGYTF.

The chain recombines TRBV2 with TRBJ2-4, with 13 bases matching TRBD2. Germline V gives CDR1 SNHLY, CDR2 FYNNEI. J gave up 3 bases and V 5 bases, and 16 bases lay outside the gene matches. This CDR3 spans 20 amino acids. For the CDR3, the DNA is TGTGCCAGCAGTACCCCTCCGGGACTAGCGGGGAATCGCGGCAAAAACATTCAGTACTTC. Protein sequence: CASSTPPGLAGNRGKNIQYF.

The rearrangement links TRBV7-2 to TRBJ2-2, with 11 bases matching TRBD2. The CDR3 is 17 amino acids. Germline CDR1 is SGHTA and CDR2 is FQGNSA. V lost 4 bases and J lost 4; bases outside the gene matches: 8. In DNA, the CDR3 is TGTGCCAGCAGCTGGCTGGGACTAGCGGATACCACCGGGGAGCTGTTTTTT. Translating it yields CASSWLGLADTTGELFF.

CDR3 bases: TGTGCCAGCAGCCCTTCTCTCGGTCGCTCGGGGGGAGAGGCTGAGCAGTTCTTC. Amino acids: CASSPSLGRSGGEAEQFF. The chain recombines TRBV4-2 with TRBJ2-1; 7 bases agree with TRBD2. V trimming: 4 bases; J trimming: 9 bases; junction bases outside the gene matches: 21. Germline-derived CDR1 and CDR2 are LGHNA and YNFKEQ. The CDR3 spans 18 residues.

The chain carries TRBV25-1 and TRBJ1-2; 7 positions match TRBD1. Trimming cost V 4 bases and J 6 bases; bases outside gene matches: 8. This CDR3 has 14 residues. Looked up from germline, CDR1 is MGHDK and CDR2 is SYGVNS. CDR3 protein: CASSGPGGSHGYTF. The DNA for the CDR3 is TGTGCCAGCAGTGGTCCAGGGGGGTCACATGGCTACACCTTC.

This chain links TRBV3-1 (or the pseudogene TRBV3-2) with TRBJ2-7; D might be TRBD1 (5 bases). V was pared by 3 bases and J by 3 bases, with 12 bases between. The CDR3 consists of 14 residues. CDR1 and CDR2 from the germline V gene are LGHDT and YNNKEL (reference sequence). CDR3 in amino acids: CASSHTGPIYEQYF. CDR3 nucleotides: TGTGCCAGCAGCCACACAGGACCCATCTACGAGCAGTACTTC.

The chain employs TRBV7-8 and TRBJ2-7; D is perhaps TRBD1 or TRBD2 (5 bases each). CDR3 length: 13 amino acids. Trimming shortened V by 8 bases and J by 3 bases, and 14 bases separated the two germline ends. Looked up from germline, CDR1 is SGHVS and CDR2 is FQNEAQ. The chain's CDR3 is CASFRGADYEQYF. The CDR3 coding sequence is TGTGCCAGCTTCCGAGGGGCCGACTACGAGCAGTACTTC.

The rearrangement joins TRBV29-1 to TRBJ1-1; D is possibly TRBD1 (6 bases). The CDR3 totals 13 residues. The germline V and J ends were trimmed by 6 bases and 6 bases, with 17 bases remaining between them. Germline V gene sequence: CDR1 SQVTM, CDR2 ANQGSEA. CDR3 bases: TGCAGCGTATACAGGGCTGGGTTCGCTGAAGCTTTCTTT. Translation gives CSVYRAGFAEAFF. Drawing the rest from reference TRBV29-1 and TRBJ1-1, the complete variable domain is SAVISQKPSRDICQRGTSLTIQCQVDSQVTMMFWYRQQPGQSLTLIATANQGSEATYESGFVIDKFPISRPNLTFSTLTVSNMSPEDSSIYLCSVYRAGFAEAFFGQGTRLTVV.

The V call is TRBV5-5, the J call TRBJ1-6; D is unresolved. The CDR3 has 15 residues. The V gene lost 4 bases and the J gene lost 7 bases, with 15 bases spanning the gap. The germline gives CDR1 SGHKS, CDR2 YYEKEE (reference sequence). CDR3 DNA sequence: TGTGCCAGCAGCCCGGTGGGCCGAGGGAATTCACCCCTCCACTTT. Protein product: CASSPVGRGNSPLHF.

The chain links TRBV11-3 to TRBJ2-5; 7 positions agree with TRBD1. The CDR3 is 16 amino acids. Losses at the gene ends were 2 bases for V and 5 bases for J; bases not matched to a gene: 11. Per the germline V gene, CDR1 is SGHNT and CDR2 is YENEEA. CDR3 nucleotide sequence: TGTGCCAGCAGCTTACGGTCGACAGGGTCATTGGAGACCCAGTACTTC. Translating it yields CASSLRSTGSLETQYF.